One and the same sample provided the 8 T cell receptor beta chains below, sequenced in a study of cytomegalovirus exposure and HLA in healthy donors. PCR primers comprised 60 Vbeta and 13 Jbeta primers. TCRdb keeps only in-frame clones here, not all; method: immunoSEQ multiplex PCR. The repertoire includes about 86,000 clones, more than 65% of them detected once, and just over 8% sits in the top ten. Source material: PBMCs. Receptors were obtained from a man between 60 and 75 years old in good health and CMV-seronegative.

V gene TRBV4-1 combines with J gene TRBJ1-1; 7 bases align to TRBD1. The CDR3 covers 15 residues. J gave up 6 bases and V 3 bases, and 10 bases lay outside the gene matches. CDR1 is MGHRA and CDR2 is YSYEKL in the germline V gene. CDR3: CASSQVTGTLAEAFF. In DNA, the CDR3 is TGCGCCAGCAGCCAGGTGACAGGGACTTTGGCTGAAGCTTTCTTT.

The chain has TRBV4-3 and TRBJ2-7; 7 nucleotides line up with TRBD1. CDR3 size: 16 residues. The trim removed 1 base at V and 3 bases at J, leaving 9 bases unmatched. CDR1 and CDR2 (germline): LGHNA, YSLEER. CDR3 protein: CASSQGTWDSYYEQYF. The CDR3 DNA is TGCGCCAGCAGCCAAGGAACGTGGGACAGCTACTACGAGCAGTACTTC.

The chain recombines TRBV27 with TRBJ2-2; D possibly corresponds to TRBD2 (7 bases). The V gene lost 10 bases and the J gene lost 3 bases, with 15 bases spanning the gap. Germline assignment: CDR1 MNHEY and CDR2 SMNVEV (reference sequence). This CDR3 has 14 amino acids. CDR3 bases: TGTGCCACTGGGGAGGGGGTATACACCGGGGAGCTGTTTTTT. This sequence encodes CATGEGVYTGELFF.

For the CDR3, the DNA is TGTGCCAGTAGTATCCGTGGACAGAGCTCTGGAAACACCATATATTTT. Its protein product is CASSIRGQSSGNTIYF. The rearrangement joins TRBV19 to TRBJ1-3; possibly TRBD1 for D (6 bases). Trimming took 3 bases from V and 0 from J, leaving 12 bases between them. The CDR3 spans 16 residues. Germline CDR1 and CDR2: LNHDA and SQIVND (reference sequence). The whole variable domain, filled in from reference TRBV19 and TRBJ1-3, reads DGGITQSPKYLFRKEGQNVTLSCEQNLNHDAMYWYRQDPGQGLRLIYYSQIVNDFQKGDIAEGYSVSREKKESFPLTVTSAQKNPTAFYLCASSIRGQSSGNTIYFGEGSWLTVV.

In this sample, this clone turned up a few times. J is TRBJ1-1 and V is TRBV28, with D unresolved. Germline CDR1 and CDR2: MDHEN and SYDVKM. V dropped 7 bases and J dropped 5 bases, with 8 bases sitting between them. There are 11 residues in the CDR3. The CDR3: CASIQRTEAFF. In nucleotides, the CDR3 is TGTGCCAGCATCCAGAGGACTGAAGCTTTCTTT.

The chain carries TRBV4-3 and TRBJ1-6; unclear D gene. V dropped 0 bases and J dropped 8 bases, with 11 bases sitting between them. The germline V gene has CDR1 LGHNA and CDR2 YSLEER. The CDR3 covers 15 residues. The CDR3 bases are TGCGCCAGCAGCCAAGATGAGAGGCCTGATTCACCCCTCCACTTT. Its translation is CASSQDERPDSPLHF.

This chain uses TRBV5-4 with TRBJ2-1; 9 nucleotides agree with TRBD2. V gave up 0 bases and J gave up 5 bases; unmatched junction bases: 3. Per germline, CDR1 SGHNT and CDR2 YYREEE (reference sequence). The CDR3 is made up of 15 amino acids. Here the CDR3 DNA reads TGTGCCAGCAGCTTGGGCGGGAGGGCCGACAATGAGCAGTTCTTC. The encoded protein is CASSLGGRADNEQFF.

The rearrangement uses TRBV6-6 and TRBJ1-4, with 8 bases lining up with TRBD1. Germline V gene lookup returns CDR1 MNHNY and CDR2 SVGAGI (reference sequence). V gave up 0 bases and J gave up 4 bases; unmatched junction bases: 4. The CDR3 runs to 16 residues. The CDR3 spells CASSYSRTGINEKLFF. As DNA, the CDR3 is TGTGCCAGCAGTTACTCGCGGACAGGGATTAATGAAAAACTGTTTTTT.